The entry below gives a single T cell receptor (beta chain) sequence along with its context. Antigen: not known. Other DNA sequences in the same sample also yield this CDR3. The data derive from a study of shared clonotypes between healthy human individuals. Study-level findings and limits: Clonotypes shared by all four sorted-subset donors had higher generation probabilities than non-shared clonotypes. Though the depth was large, rarefaction showed that sorted-subset sequencing was incomplete. Naive subsets generally had larger estimated richness than memory subsets. Deeper or shallower sequencing was expected to change how clonotypes are shared among donors.

The germline V and J ends were trimmed by 6 bases and 2 bases, with 14 bases remaining between them. This CDR3 has 14 residues. The germline V gene has CDR1 MNHNY and CDR2 SVGAGI (reference sequence). The protocol was immunoSEQ multiplex PCR, while the TCRdb copy is restricted to in-frame clones and leaves out a portion. The sample lists hundreds of thousands of clones; around 97% were seen once. The TCR originated in a woman aged 30 to 39 in good health. The V call is TRBV6-6, the J call TRBJ2-7, with a weak D call TRBD1 (5 bases). Source material: naive CD4+ T cells sorted from blood. Subset noted: CD45RA+ positively selected. In DNA form, the CDR3 reads TGTGCCAGCAGAGGGCAGGGCCAGACCTACGAGCAGTACTTC. The encoded protein is CASRGQGQTYEQYF.